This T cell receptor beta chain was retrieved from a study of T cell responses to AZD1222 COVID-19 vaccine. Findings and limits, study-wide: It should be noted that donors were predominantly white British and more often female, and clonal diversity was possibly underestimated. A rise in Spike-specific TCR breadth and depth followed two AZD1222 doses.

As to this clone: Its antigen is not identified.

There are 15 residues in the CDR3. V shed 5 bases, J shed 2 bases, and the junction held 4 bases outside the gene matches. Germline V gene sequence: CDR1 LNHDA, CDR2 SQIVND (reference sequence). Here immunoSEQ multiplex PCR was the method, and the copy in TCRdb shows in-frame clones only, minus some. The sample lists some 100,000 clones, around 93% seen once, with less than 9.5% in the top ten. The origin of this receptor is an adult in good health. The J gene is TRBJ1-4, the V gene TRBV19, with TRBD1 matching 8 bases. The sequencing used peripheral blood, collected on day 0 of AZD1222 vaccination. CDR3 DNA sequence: TGTGCCAGTAGTGTCTCAGGGGGCACTAATGAAAAACTGTTTTTT. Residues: CASSVSGGTNEKLFF.